A single sample gave rise to the 13 T cell receptor beta chains below, sequenced in a study of Ad26.COV2.S vaccination and SARS-CoV-2 variants. Sequencing used immunoSEQ multiplex PCR; TCRdb keeps in-frame clones, though not all of them. This repertoire shows about 350,000 clones, 88% found once; its top ten account for around 6.6%. Treatment given: approximately 18 received Ad26.COV2.S at low or high dose, single or two shots; 5 received placebo; per-sample allocation not given. The samples date from day 63 after the first vaccine or placebo injection. The sample here was peripheral blood, taken in a trial of Ad26.COV2.S vaccine versus placebo. All receptors derive from a person aged 18-60 years who received the Ad26.COV2.S COVID-19 vaccine or a placebo.

The rearrangement uses TRBV6-5 and TRBJ1-2; 7 bases line up with TRBD1. The germline CDR1 and CDR2 sequences are MNHEY and SVGAGI. The CDR3 is 13 amino acids. J gave up 1 base and V 6 bases, and 2 bases lay outside the gene matches. CDR3 in DNA: TGTGCCAGCAGGACAGGGTTTAACTATGGCTACACCTTC. It codes for CASRTGFNYGYTF.

The chain couples TRBV9 to TRBJ2-2; D call uncertain. Germline V gene data show CDR1 as SGDLS and CDR2 as YYNGEE. The CDR3 sequence is 15 residues long. V was trimmed by 0 bases and J by 1 base, leaving 7 bases between them. The CDR3 loop reads CASSVAGQNTGELFF. The DNA for the CDR3 is TGTGCCAGCAGCGTAGCTGGCCAGAACACCGGGGAGCTGTTTTTT.

The rearrangement joins TRBV2 to TRBJ2-1; TRBD1 agrees at 9 bases. Germline values: CDR1 SNHLY, CDR2 FYNNEI. J gave up 7 bases and V 11 bases, and 9 bases lay outside the gene matches. The CDR3 has 13 residues. CDR3 in DNA: TGTGCCTGCAACCGGGACAGGGTTAATGAGCAGTTCTTC. Its protein product is CACNRDRVNEQFF.

This clone was detected only once. The chain couples TRBV6-2 or TRBV6-3 to TRBJ2-7; a possible D gene is TRBD2 (5 bases). Germline CDR1 is MNHEY and CDR2 is SVGEGT. This CDR3 contains 17 residues. With 0 bases removed from V and 2 bases from J, the gap between germline ends came to 17 bases. DNA of the CDR3: TGTGCCAGCAGTTACTCGCCCGGGGATTCTACAACCTACGAGCAGTACTTC. Translation gives CASSYSPGDSTTYEQYF.

This clone showed up just once. This chain joins TRBV5-4 and TRBJ1-1, with 7 bases fitting TRBD1. The V gene end was trimmed by 4 bases and the J gene end by 5 bases; junction bases not matched to a gene: 11. Germline V gene data show CDR1 as SGHNT and CDR2 as YYREEE (reference sequence). The CDR3 sequence is 15 residues long. CDR3 DNA sequence: TGTGCCAGCAGCCCAACAGGGGCTAGTGTTACTGAAGCTTTCTTT. Translated, it gives CASSPTGASVTEAFF.

The rearrangement joins TRBV30 to TRBJ2-7; maybe TRBD1 (6 bases). V was trimmed by 0 bases and J by 8 bases, leaving 11 bases between them. The CDR3 sequence is 12 residues long. Germline values: CDR1 GTSNPN, CDR2 SVGIG (reference sequence). The CDR3 protein is CAWSVSGDKQYF. The CDR3 region has the DNA TGTGCCTGGAGTGTGTCCGGGGACAAGCAGTACTTC. Filled out from reference TRBV30 and TRBJ2-7, the complete variable domain reads SQTIHQWPATLVQPVGSPLSLECTVEGTSNPNLYWYRQAAGRGLQLLFYSVGIGQISSEVPQNLSASRPQDRQFILSSKKLLLSDSGFYLCAWSVSGDKQYFGPGTRLTVT.

This chain joins TRBV28 and TRBJ1-2; no reliable D call. The CDR3 runs 15 residues. Germline V gene sequence: CDR1 MDHEN, CDR2 SYDVKM. V lost 6 bases and J lost 1, with 15 bases in between. The CDR3 sequence: CASSIFAGGNYGYTF. CDR3 DNA sequence: TGTGCCAGCAGCATTTTTGCCGGAGGTAACTATGGCTACACCTTC.

The rearrangement links TRBV7-9 to TRBJ1-4; 10 bases match TRBD1. The germline V gene encodes CDR1 SEHNR and CDR2 FQNEAQ (reference sequence). The CDR3 runs to 15 residues. Losses at the gene ends were 5 bases for V and 8 bases for J; bases not matched to a gene: 8. DNA for the CDR3: TGTGCCAGCAGCCTCGGGACAGGGGTAGGGGAAAAACTGTTTTTT. Residues: CASSLGTGVGEKLFF.

The chain recombines TRBV18 with TRBJ1-1; possibly TRBD1 for D (6 bases). The CDR3 sequence is 12 residues long. The V and J ends lost 4 bases and 7 bases respectively, with 10 bases between them. In germline, CDR1 is KGHSH, CDR2 LQKENI. The CDR3, as DNA: TGTGCCAGCTCACTCGGACAGATTGAAGCTTTCTTT. It is translated as CASSLGQIEAFF.

This clone was observed a single time. The chain employs TRBV3-1 (or the pseudogene TRBV3-2) and TRBJ2-5; no clear D gene. The CDR3 runs to 13 residues. V lost 4 bases, J lost 1 base, and 7 bases lay in between. The germline V gene has CDR1 LGHDT and CDR2 YNNKEL (reference sequence). CDR3 coding DNA: TGTGCCAGCAGCCTAAGAAGCCAAGAGACCCAGTACTTC. Translated, it gives CASSLRSQETQYF.

The chain has TRBV4-3 and TRBJ1-2, with a weak D call TRBD1 (5 bases). Trimming shortened V by 4 bases and J by 3 bases, and 12 bases separated the two germline ends. This CDR3 region has 14 residues. Germline-derived CDR1 and CDR2 are LGHNA and YSLEER. DNA for the CDR3: TGCGCCAGCAGCCGGAAAACAGGAGACTATGGCTACACCTTC. Its protein is CASSRKTGDYGYTF.

The chain joins TRBV5-1 to TRBJ1-3, with 7 bases aligning to TRBD1. Germline assignment: CDR1 SGHRS and CDR2 YFSETQ. V was clipped by 5 bases and J by 8 bases; unmatched bases: 7. This CDR3 comprises 13 residues. CDR3 amino acids: CASSRGQGDTIYF. DNA for the CDR3: TGCGCCAGCAGTCGGGGGCAGGGGGACACCATATATTTT.

The V and J genes are TRBV7-2 and TRBJ1-5; D is ambiguous. With 1 base removed from V and 3 bases from J, the gap between germline ends came to 7 bases. The CDR3 has 14 residues. Germline CDR1 is SGHTA and CDR2 is FQGNSA. CDR3 loop: CASSLGRNNQPQHF. CDR3 bases: TGTGCCAGCAGCTTAGGACGGAACAATCAGCCCCAGCATTTT.